The sequence of this T cell receptor beta chain was determined in a study of shared clonotypes between healthy human individuals. Study conclusions and caveats: Memory subsets generally showed smaller estimated richness than naive subsets did. A handful of donors shared around 5% of their naive CD4 clonotypes.

The CDR3 has 13 amino acids. Germline V lookup: CDR1 MRHNA, CDR2 SNTAGT. Deletions cut 3 bases from V and 8 bases from J, with 11 bases between. HIV-negative, healthy adults without recent acute infections or vaccinations were the donors. Nashville, Tennessee was home to all donors, each a Caucasian adult. Turning to this clone: Its antigen remains unidentified.

TCRdb's table, derived via immunoSEQ multiplex PCR, lists solely in-frame clones and lacks some. This sample carries about 1.1 million clones, about 72% of them seen once, and the ten largest clones take 0.7% to 0.95%. The receptor's source is a man younger than 35 in good health. Some clones in this sample may be carry-over from other donors' samples. Specimen: memory CD4+ T cells from PBMCs. Subset: CD45RA-negative fraction. The chain joins TRBV6-4 to TRBJ2-1; D unresolved. The CDR3 DNA follows: TGTGCCAGCAGTGAGTCGAGTTTTGATGAGCAGTTCTTC. Its protein product is CASSESSFDEQFF.